This T cell receptor beta chain was retrieved from a study of shared clonotypes between healthy human individuals. The method was immunoSEQ multiplex PCR; TCRdb's version includes in-frame clones alone and lacks a portion of them. This sample has more than 550,000 clones, with just over 90% found just once. Comments on this clone: The antigen remains undetermined.

General observations from the study: Among several donors, roughly 5% of naive CD4 clonotypes were found in common. Clonotypes shared by all four donors outscored non-shared clonotypes in generation probability.

V lost 6 bases and J 3 bases, leaving 14 bases between the germline ends. In germline, CDR1 is MDHEN, CDR2 SYDVKM. The CDR3 is 14 amino acids. Terminally differentiated effector memory CD45RA+ cells were excluded by CCR7 positive selection of CD45RO-negative cells. This clonotype originated in a young man in good health. The chain links TRBV28 to TRBJ1-1; D is uncertain. Sequenced input: naive CD8+ T cells sorted from blood. CDR3 nucleotides: TGTGCCAGCAGGAGGTGGCGTCGGGACACTGAAGCTTTCTTT. Its translation: CASRRWRRDTEAFF.